This T cell receptor beta chain was recovered during a study of cytotoxic CD8 clonotypes in ibrutinib-treated CLL. Study at large: Response specimens were obtained following a median treatment duration of about 12 months, with a range of 6 to 36.

Sequencing sought depths of 1 in 200,000 to 1 in 1 million T cells. The method was immunoSEQ multiplex PCR; TCRdb's version includes in-frame clones alone and lacks a portion of them. The sample gives some 140,000 clones, about four fifths of which show up once; about 13% is in the top ten. The germline V gene encodes CDR1 SEHNR and CDR2 FQNEAQ (reference sequence). The CDR3 consists of 15 residues. The V gene lost 1 base and the J gene lost 4 bases, with 14 bases spanning the gap. Study-wide results and limits: The clonality went up when patients responded to ibrutinib and dropped back toward baseline at progression.

Turning to this clone: The antigen is not known.

The source material was PBMCs, sampled after 12 months of ibrutinib treatment. This sequence was found in a human donor with chronic lymphocytic leukemia. The V call is TRBV7-9, the J call TRBJ2-7; D is unresolved. CDR3 coding DNA: TGTGCCAGCAGCTTAGGCGCAGACCAAAATTACGAGCAGTACTTC. Protein sequence: CASSLGADQNYEQYF.